The subject of this entry is one T cell receptor beta chain. The source of the sample is a study of OX40 agonist ivuxolimab in advanced cancers. V shed 2 bases and J shed 7 bases, with 15 bases lying between them. Germline V CDR1 and CDR2: SEHNR, FQNEAQ (reference sequence). CDR3 size: 15 residues. TCRdb's table, derived via immunoSEQ multiplex PCR, lists solely in-frame clones and lacks some. There are approximately 82,000 clones in the sample; around nine tenths occur only once, and about 0.78% lies in the top ten. The sample here was CD4+ or CD8+ T cells sorted from blood, taken in a trial of the OX40 agonist ivuxolimab. This TCR was recovered from an adult with an advanced solid tumor such as melanoma, head and neck, liver or kidney cancer. The rearrangement uses TRBV7-9 and TRBJ2-1; D is possibly TRBD1 (5 bases). CDR3 loop: CASSLTRSPGNEQFF. The CDR3 region has the DNA TGTGCCAGCAGCTTAACAAGGTCCCCAGGGAATGAGCAGTTCTTC.